These 11 T cell receptor beta chains share one sample of origin, sequenced in a study of post-analysis software for immune sequencing data. Prepared TCR beta cDNA libraries contained unique molecular identifiers. TCRdb reanalysed the PCR reads using MiXCR and keeps one entry per CDR3 protein. This table holds roughly 430,000 distinct CDR3 sequences, 39% found once. Notes on the study in general: The five TRBV segments detected at higher frequency in patients than in controls included TRBV5-6, TRBV5-1 and TRBV20-1.

The antigens these receptors bind are not known. Sequenced material: blood. These receptors all stem from a girl aged 2 to 9 with multiple sclerosis.

This clonotype was detected only once. At one of its ends the junction is not consistent with the germline gene, which may arise from a read error. V usage is TRBV28 and J usage is TRBJ2-3; no clear D gene. CDR1 is MDHEN, CDR2 SYDVKM, per germline. The CDR3 loop spans 13 amino acids. CDR3 sequence reads: CASSVNPYDMQYF. The CDR3 region has the DNA TGTGCCAGCAGCGTGAACCCATATGATATGCAGTATTTT.

The J gene is TRBJ2-3, the V gene TRBV25-1, with no clear D. Per germline, CDR1 MGHDK and CDR2 SYGVNS. V was clipped by 7 bases and J by 4 bases, with 24 bases between them. The CDR3 is 17 amino acids. CDR3 sequence reads: CASIRPSTALSPDTQYF. In DNA form, the CDR3 reads TGTGCCAGCATTCGACCGTCGACGGCCTTATCACCAGATACGCAGTATTTT.

There are a few counts of this clonotype. The V call is TRBV23-1, the J call TRBJ2-7; D gene unclear. TRBV23-1 is an ORF; its function is uncertain. Trimming cost V 5 bases and J 2 bases, with 10 bases left between them. The CDR3 runs 13 residues. CDR3 sequence (DNA): TGCGCCAGCAGTAAGCACAGTACCTACGAGCAGTACTTC. Amino acids: CASSKHSTYEQYF.

The chain combines TRBV7-2 with TRBJ1-2, with D possibly TRBD1 on 5 matching bases. Between the trimmed V and J ends, which lost 2 bases and 2 bases, there was a span of 15 bases. Germline values: CDR1 SGHTA, CDR2 FQGNSA. The CDR3 is made up of 16 amino acids. CDR3: CASSLSGTRKNYGYTF. DNA of the CDR3: TGTGCCAGCAGCTTATCCGGGACCCGAAAGAACTATGGCTACACCTTC.

This chain links TRBV20-1 with TRBJ2-3; a possible D gene is TRBD2 (5 bases). Trimming cost V 1 base and J 6 bases, with 14 bases left between them. Germline V lookup: CDR1 DFQATT, CDR2 SNEGSKA (reference sequence). The CDR3 runs 14 residues. CDR3 residues: CSARGRLVTDTQYF. CDR3 bases: TGCAGTGCTAGAGGGAGGCTAGTGACGGATACGCAGTATTTT.

The J gene is TRBJ1-6, the V gene TRBV6-5, with 8 bases identical to TRBD1. CDR1 is MNHEY and CDR2 is SVGAGI in the germline V gene. The CDR3 consists of 15 residues. With V trimmed by 0 bases and J by 10 bases, 5 bases remained unmatched. CDR3 DNA: TGTGCCAGCAGTTACTCGGACAGGGTTCGATCACCCCTCCACTTT. Its translation is CASSYSDRVRSPLHF.

The V gene is TRBV9, the J gene TRBJ1-4, with D possibly being TRBD1 (5 bases). CDR3 size: 15 residues. V was shortened by 0 bases and J by 8 bases, with 14 bases between the two germline ends. Germline V gene sequence: CDR1 SGDLS, CDR2 YYNGEE. CDR3: CASSVEGALNEKLFF. The CDR3, as DNA: TGTGCCAGCAGCGTAGAAGGGGCCTTAAACGAAAAACTGTTTTTT.

This clonotype was recorded a few times. The chain employs TRBV29-1 and TRBJ2-7; TRBD2 aligns across 10 bases. Germline V CDR1 and CDR2: SQVTM, ANQGSEA. The CDR3 loop spans 17 amino acids. Losses at the gene ends were 4 bases for V and 0 bases for J; bases not matched to a gene: 12. The CDR3: CSVGVPSGSSYSYEQYF. Here the CDR3 DNA reads TGCAGCGTTGGGGTGCCTAGCGGGAGTTCTTACTCCTACGAGCAGTACTTC.

The J gene is TRBJ2-1, the V gene TRBV7-2, with D possibly TRBD2 on 6 matching bases. V lost 1 base and J lost 8, with 9 bases in between. The CDR3 spans 13 residues. CDR1 and CDR2 from the germline V gene are SGHTA and FQGNSA. CDR3 nucleotide sequence: TGTGCCAGCAGCTTAGGGGGCGGGGATGAGCAGTTCTTC. Its protein product is CASSLGGGDEQFF.

This clonotype was seen a few times. V and J are TRBV10-3 and TRBJ2-4; D is perhaps TRBD2 (6 bases). The CDR3 has 13 residues. Germline V lookup: CDR1 ENHRY, CDR2 SYGVKD. The V end lost 6 bases, the J end lost 13 bases, and 19 bases lay between the germline ends. CDR3 sequence reads: CAIRGDTTGEQYF. The CDR3 nucleotides read TGTGCCATCAGAGGAGATACAACGGGGGAGCAGTACTTC.

The chain combines TRBV11-1 with TRBJ2-2; 11 bases align to TRBD1. Looked up from germline, CDR1 is SGHAT and CDR2 is FQDESV (reference sequence). This CDR3 has 17 amino acids. The ends lost 5 bases at V and 2 bases at J; junction bases unmatched: 7. For the CDR3, the DNA is TGTGCCAGCAGCGTCGGGACAGGGGGACTTAACACCGGGGAGCTGTTTTTT. Protein product: CASSVGTGGLNTGELFF.